The next 5 T cell receptor beta chains were all read from a single sample in a study of radiation and T cells in renal cell carcinoma. Time point meaning: blood 4 weeks post-SBRT, at nephrectomy. Stated treatment: 15 Gy SBRT to primary tumor, nephrectomy 4 weeks later. Only in-frame clones appear in the TCRdb table, and some are missing; sequencing was by immunoSEQ multiplex PCR. The sample records 130,000 to 150,000 clones, 86% being singletons. The material sequenced was blood, taken from a patient whose treatment included radiotherapy and nephrectomy. All receptors derive from a woman aged 50 to 60 with renal cell carcinoma.

The genes are TRBV9 and TRBJ1-2, with TRBD1 as a possible D gene (5 bases). The CDR3 totals 14 residues. Trimming took off 3 bases at V and 4 bases at J, with 13 bases between the two ends. Germline lookup yields CDR1 SGDLS and CDR2 YYNGEE. CDR3: CASSGLGGAYGYTF. Here the CDR3 DNA reads TGTGCCAGCAGCGGTCTTGGGGGAGCCTATGGCTACACCTTC.

The chain links TRBV7-2 to TRBJ2-5, with D possibly TRBD2 on 6 matching bases. The V and J ends lost 3 bases and 12 bases respectively, with 17 bases between them. The CDR3 is 13 amino acids. Per the germline V gene, CDR1 is SGHTA and CDR2 is FQGNSA. CDR3 protein: CASSLEPRAGKYF. The CDR3 DNA sequence: TGTGCCAGCAGCTTGGAACCTAGGGCGGGGAAGTACTTC.

The chain is built from TRBV4-3 and TRBJ1-4; D unresolved. CDR1 and CDR2 (germline): LGHNA, YSLEER. The germline V and J ends were trimmed by 0 bases and 6 bases, with 17 bases remaining between them. The CDR3 contains 17 residues. CDR3 amino acids: CASSQDLRASRDEKLFF. CDR3 nucleotide sequence: TGCGCCAGCAGCCAAGATTTACGGGCGAGTCGTGATGAAAAACTGTTTTTT.

This sequence joins TRBV7-9 and TRBJ1-5; D is unresolved. Per germline, CDR1 SEHNR and CDR2 FQNEAQ (reference sequence). The CDR3 length is 13 residues. Trimming pared 3 bases from V and 13 bases from J, leaving 16 bases between. Written as DNA, the CDR3 is TGTGCCAGCAGCTTGGACTCCGACGGAGTACAGCATTTT. Its protein is CASSLDSDGVQHF.

The chain couples TRBV10-3 to TRBJ2-4, with a possible D match to TRBD2 (6 bases). The germline V gene has CDR1 ENHRY and CDR2 SYGVKD. V was trimmed by 3 bases and J by 10 bases, leaving 10 bases between them. The CDR3 length is 12 residues. CDR3 nucleotide sequence: TGTGCCATCAGTGAAGGGACTTCAATTCAGTACTTC. As protein: CAISEGTSIQYF.